This passage covers 14 T cell receptor beta chains from one sample sequenced in a study of T cell responses to AZD1222 COVID-19 vaccine. Repertoires were generated with immunoSEQ multiplex PCR, while TCRdb's copy carries only in-frame clones and drops some. Of around 100,000 clones in the sample, 80% to 95% were seen once. The sample here was peripheral blood, taken on day 0 of AZD1222 vaccination. The origin of the receptors is an adult in good health.

This chain joins TRBV7-6 and TRBJ2-7, with a tentative D call TRBD1 (5 bases). CDR3 length equals 16 residues. Deletions cut 5 bases from V and 2 bases from J, with 19 bases between. Germline CDR1 is SGHVS and CDR2 is FNYEAQ. CDR3 sequence (DNA): TGTGCCAGCAGCCGTCTTTCAGGGCCAGGCCCCTACGAGCAGTACTTC. This codes for CASSRLSGPGPYEQYF.

The chain carries TRBV19 and TRBJ1-4, with 9 bases fitting TRBD1. The V segment lost 5 bases and the J segment 4 bases; nucleotides outside the gene matches: 5. Germline CDR1 is LNHDA and CDR2 is SQIVND (reference sequence). This CDR3 has 15 residues. The DNA for the CDR3 is TGTGCCAGTAGTCGACAGGGGGTCCATAATGAAAAACTGTTTTTT. It encodes CASSRQGVHNEKLFF.

The chain joins TRBV9 to TRBJ2-2; D gene uncertain. V lost 4 bases to trimming and J lost 1 base, with 2 bases between them. Germline V gives CDR1 SGDLS, CDR2 YYNGEE. This CDR3 has 12 residues. CDR3 DNA sequence: TGTGCCAGCAGCCTGAACACCGGGGAGCTGTTTTTT. Encoded protein: CASSLNTGELFF.

The chain carries TRBV6-5 and TRBJ1-3; unclear D gene. CDR3 length: 14 residues. The germline V gene encodes CDR1 MNHEY and CDR2 SVGAGI. V lost 5 bases to trimming and J lost 2 bases, with 10 bases between them. In nucleotides, the CDR3 is TGTGCCAGCAGTCGAGGGAGCGCTGGAAACACCATATATTTT. This translates into CASSRGSAGNTIYF.

The chain carries TRBV28 and TRBJ1-4; 7 nucleotides agree with TRBD1. CDR1 and CDR2 from the germline V gene are MDHEN and SYDVKM. V shed 6 bases and J 6 bases; nucleotides not matched to a gene: 13. The CDR3 is made up of 16 amino acids. The DNA for the CDR3 is TGTGCCAGCAGAGCCTCAGATACAGGGGAACATGAAAAACTGTTTTTT. Encoded protein: CASRASDTGEHEKLFF.

The chain uses TRBV11-2 and TRBJ1-1; 7 nucleotides match TRBD1. The CDR3 spans 13 residues. Trimming removed 5 bases from V and 4 bases from J; junction bases left unmatched: 4. Germline V gene lookup returns CDR1 SGHAT and CDR2 FQNNGV. The DNA for the CDR3 is TGTGCCAGCAGCCCGAGACAGGGCACTGAAGCTTTCTTT. This translates into CASSPRQGTEAFF.

The rearrangement links TRBV15 to TRBJ1-4; D is unresolved. The CDR3 loop spans 15 amino acids. Germline assignment: CDR1 LNHNV and CDR2 YYDKDF (reference sequence). Trimming shortened V by 0 bases and J by 6 bases, and 11 bases separated the two germline ends. The CDR3 DNA reads TGTGCCACCAGCAGAGATCTGGGATGGGATGAAAAACTGTTTTTT. This translates into CATSRDLGWDEKLFF. The full variable domain, its missing parts supplied by reference TRBV15 and TRBJ1-4, is DAMVIQNPRYQVTQFGKPVTLSCSQTLNHNVMYWYQQKSSQAPKLLFHYYDKDFNNEADTPDNFQSRRPNTSFCFLDIRSPGLGDTAMYLCATSRDLGWDEKLFFGSGTQLSVL.

This chain uses TRBV6-6 with TRBJ1-4; 8 bases match TRBD1. V lost 4 bases and J lost 6; bases outside the gene matches: 10. Germline V gives CDR1 MNHNY, CDR2 SVGAGI (reference sequence). There are 16 residues in the CDR3. As DNA, the CDR3 is TGTGCCAGCAGTTCCGCCGGACAGGGTAGGGATGAAAAACTGTTTTTT. It translates to CASSSAGQGRDEKLFF.

This rearrangement joins TRBV28 to TRBJ2-2; D gene uncertain. Per germline, CDR1 MDHEN and CDR2 SYDVKM. This CDR3 has 16 amino acids. V was shortened by 8 bases and J by 4 bases, with 20 bases between the two germline ends. The CDR3 spells CASCRRRREPTGELFF. CDR3 in DNA: TGTGCCAGCTGCCGCCGGCGCCGAGAACCCACCGGGGAGCTGTTTTTT.

The J gene is TRBJ2-1, the V gene TRBV11-3, with TRBD2 matching 8 bases. Germline-derived CDR1 and CDR2 are SGHNT and YENEEA. V gave up 5 bases and J gave up 8 bases; unmatched junction bases: 11. The CDR3 consists of 15 residues. CDR3 loop: CASSRGLAPWDEQFF. The DNA for the CDR3 is TGTGCCAGCAGCCGAGGACTAGCACCGTGGGATGAGCAGTTCTTC. The full variable domain, rest sourced from reference TRBV11-3 and TRBJ2-1, is EAGVVQSPRYKIIEKKQPVAFWCNPISGHNTLYWYLQNLGQGPELLIRYENEEAVDDSQLPKDRFSAERLKGVDSTLKIQPAELGDSAVYLCASSRGLAPWDEQFFGPGTRLTVL.

The chain carries TRBV2 and TRBJ1-2; D is unresolved. CDR3 length equals 12 residues. The ends were cut back, 5 bases at V and 4 bases at J, with 8 bases in the middle. Per the germline V gene, CDR1 is SNHLY and CDR2 is FYNNEI. CDR3 DNA sequence: TGTGCCAGCAGTCGCGCCTTCTATGGCTACACCTTC. It encodes CASSRAFYGYTF.

V is TRBV14 and J is TRBJ1-5, with D perhaps matching TRBD1 (5 bases). Trimming took off 4 bases at V and 6 bases at J, with 13 bases between the two ends. The CDR3 spans 14 residues. Germline CDR1 SGHDN, CDR2 FVKESK. The CDR3 DNA sequence: TGTGCCAGCAGCCTTCGGGGCGTGGGTCAGCCCCAGCATTTT. Translation: CASSLRGVGQPQHF. The variable domain in full, completed from reference TRBV14 and TRBJ1-5, reads EAGVTQFPSHSVIEKGQTVTLRCDPISGHDNLYWYRRVMGKEIKFLLHFVKESKQDESGMPNNRFLAERTGGTYSTLKVQPAELEDSGVYFCASSLRGVGQPQHFGDGTRLSIL.

This clone was seen only once. The chain recombines TRBV7-6 with TRBJ2-6, with a tentative D call TRBD2 (6 bases). Looked up from germline, CDR1 is SGHVS and CDR2 is FNYEAQ. The CDR3 spans 18 residues. V lost 1 base to trimming and J lost 0 bases, with 13 bases between them. The CDR3 nucleotides read TGTGCCAGCAGCTTAGAACTAGCTGGCTCCTCTGGGGCCAACGTCCTGACTTTC. Its translation is CASSLELAGSSGANVLTF. The whole variable domain, remainder taken from reference TRBV7-6 and TRBJ2-6, is GAGVSQSPRYKVTKRGQDVALRCDPISGHVSLYWYRQALGQGPEFLTYFNYEAQQDKSGLPNDRFSAERPEGSISTLTIQRTEQRDSAMYRCASSLELAGSSGANVLTFGAGSRLTVL.

This clone was seen a single time. The chain links TRBV2 to TRBJ2-3; TRBD1 matches 9 bases. The germline gives CDR1 SNHLY, CDR2 FYNNEI. The CDR3 extends over 16 amino acids. V lost 5 bases and J lost 1; bases outside the gene matches: 7. The CDR3 loop is CASSKDRGDGTDTQYF. CDR3 sequence (DNA): TGTGCCAGCAGTAAGGACAGGGGAGATGGCACAGATACGCAGTATTTT.